This TCR beta chain was sequenced in a study of cytomegalovirus exposure and HLA in healthy donors. This clone has only a few counts. TCRdb's table, derived via immunoSEQ multiplex PCR, lists solely in-frame clones and lacks some. The table includes roughly 200,000 clones, 81% detected once. Donors were drawn from the approximately 110-subject validation cohort, separate from the approximately 680-subject first cohort. V was trimmed by 0 bases and J by 2 bases, leaving 3 bases between them. The germline CDR1 and CDR2 sequences are SGDLS and YYNGEE. The CDR3 has 12 residues. This chain links TRBV9 with TRBJ2-7; D unresolved. Material: PBMCs. The TCR originated in a woman aged 25 to 39 in good health and CMV-seronegative. The CDR3 is CASSVDTYEQYF. CDR3 coding DNA: TGTGCCAGCAGCGTAGATACCTACGAGCAGTACTTC.